This TCR beta chain was documented in a study of T-cell memory formation after mild COVID-19. Regarding the study as a whole: Contracting clones from day 15 to 85 showed balanced CD4/CD8; later expanders favored CD4+. Prior to infection, memory already included some responding clones, suggesting cross-reactive memory joined.

This clonotype occurred a few times. Its matching antigen is unknown. The 5'RACE method, run with constant-segment primers, produced TCR alpha and TCR beta cDNA libraries (carrying sample barcodes and UMIs). Via MiXCR, TCRdb re-called the 5' RACE reads, giving one row per CDR3 protein. In the table there are some 300,000 distinct CDR3 sequences, about 20% of which are singletons. This CDR3 is built from 15 residues. V lost 4 bases, J lost 10 bases, and 6 bases stayed unmatched. Germline CDR1 reads MNHEY; CDR2 reads SVGAGI. The chain carries TRBV6-5 and TRBJ1-6; 11 bases fit TRBD1. The sequenced sample was PBMCs or a T cell subset sorted from them (not recorded which). This clonotype originated in a man younger than 35 who had mild COVID-19 (a few samples of this study predate the infection). Cell type and time point are not known. The DNA for the CDR3 is TGTGCCAGCAGTTGGGGGGACAGGGGGGAATCACCCCTCCACTTT. It yields the protein CASSWGDRGESPLHF.